This paragraph covers one T cell receptor (beta chain) sequence. Antigen unknown. These data are taken from a study of T cells in localized non-small cell lung cancer. The CDR3 sequence is 11 residues long. The germline V gene has CDR1 MDHEN and CDR2 SYDVKM. Trimming removed 6 bases from V and 3 bases from J, with 6 bases in between. Sequencing used immunoSEQ multiplex PCR; TCRdb keeps in-frame clones, though not all of them. The data hold about 83,000 clones, with more than 75% observed a single time. Study-level findings and limits: Researchers found a median around 59 of the top 100 tumor clones in adjacent lung. Clonality of T cells reached its maximum in uninvolved adjacent lung, surpassing tumor. Density of T cells in blood, when higher, went with longer overall survival. A single tumor region was sequenced, leaving heterogeneity possible.

Source: peripheral blood, taken before any cancer treatment. V and J are TRBV28 and TRBJ2-7; no clear D. This sequence was found in a female donor older than 55 with stage I lung adenocarcinoma. CDR3 sequence reads: CASSTNYEQYF. The CDR3 DNA reads as TGTGCCAGCAGCACGAACTACGAGCAGTACTTC.